This T cell receptor beta chain was sequenced for a study of shared clonotypes between healthy human individuals. Measured with immunoSEQ multiplex PCR; TCRdb has only the in-frame clones, and not every one. This table has over 2 million clones, over 85% appearing once. It was CD45RO-negative cells, positively selected for CCR7, that made up naive CD8 cells, with terminally differentiated effector memory CD45RA+ cells excluded. The study enrolled healthy HIV-negative adults without recent acute infections or vaccinations as donors. This CDR3 has 13 residues. V lost 4 bases and J lost 5, with 12 bases in between. Germline lookup yields CDR1 SGHDT and CDR2 YYEEEE.

The sequenced sample was naive CD8+ T cells sorted from blood. This TCR was recovered from a man younger than 35 in good health. The chain employs TRBV5-6 and TRBJ2-5; D is unresolved. The CDR3 nucleotides are TGTGCCAGCAGCCCCCCTCGGGCGGAGACCCAGTACTTC. Its protein is CASSPPRAETQYF.